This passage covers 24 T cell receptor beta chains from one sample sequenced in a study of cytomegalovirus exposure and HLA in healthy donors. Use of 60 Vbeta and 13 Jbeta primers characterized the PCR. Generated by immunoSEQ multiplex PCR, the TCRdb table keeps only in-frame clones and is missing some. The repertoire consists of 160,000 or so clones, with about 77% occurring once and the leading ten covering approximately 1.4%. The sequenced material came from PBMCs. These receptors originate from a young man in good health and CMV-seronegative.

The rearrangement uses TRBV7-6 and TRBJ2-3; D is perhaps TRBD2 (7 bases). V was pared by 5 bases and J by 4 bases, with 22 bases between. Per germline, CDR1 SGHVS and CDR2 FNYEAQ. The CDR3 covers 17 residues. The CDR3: CASSAHPGGGGADTQYF. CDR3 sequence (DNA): TGTGCCAGCAGCGCTCACCCGGGGGGAGGGGGAGCAGATACGCAGTATTTT.

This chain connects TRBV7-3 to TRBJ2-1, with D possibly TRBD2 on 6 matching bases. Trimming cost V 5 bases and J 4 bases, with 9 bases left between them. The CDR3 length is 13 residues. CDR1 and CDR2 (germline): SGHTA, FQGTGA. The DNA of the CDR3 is TGTGCCAGCAGCACGACTAGTTACAATGAGCAGTTCTTC. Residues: CASSTTSYNEQFF.

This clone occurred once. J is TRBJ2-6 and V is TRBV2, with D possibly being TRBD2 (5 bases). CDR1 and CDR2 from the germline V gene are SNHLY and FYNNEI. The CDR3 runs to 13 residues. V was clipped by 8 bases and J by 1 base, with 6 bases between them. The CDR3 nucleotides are TGTGCCAGCTCGGGGTCTGGGGCCAACGTCCTGACTTTC. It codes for CASSGSGANVLTF. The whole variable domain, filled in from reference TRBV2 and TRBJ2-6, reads EPEVTQTPSHQVTQMGQEVILRCVPISNHLYFYWYRQILGQKVEFLVSFYNNEISEKSEIFDDQFSVERPDGSNFTLKIRSTKLEDSAMYFCASSGSGANVLTFGAGSRLTVL.

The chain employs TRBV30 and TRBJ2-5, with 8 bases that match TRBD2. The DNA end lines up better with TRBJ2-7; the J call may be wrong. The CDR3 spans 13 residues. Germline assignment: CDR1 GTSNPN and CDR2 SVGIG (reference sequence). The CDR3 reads CAWSGGRPYEQYF. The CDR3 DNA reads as TGTGCCTGGAGTGGCGGGAGGCCCTACGAGCAGTACTTC.

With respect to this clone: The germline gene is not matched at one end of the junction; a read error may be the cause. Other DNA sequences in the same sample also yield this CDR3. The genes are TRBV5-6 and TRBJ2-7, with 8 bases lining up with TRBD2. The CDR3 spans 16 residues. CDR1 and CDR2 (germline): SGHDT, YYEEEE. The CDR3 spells CASLHLTGTRDYEQYF. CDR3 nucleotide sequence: TGCGCCAGCCTCCACCTCACCGGGACTAGGGACTACGAGCAGTACTTC.

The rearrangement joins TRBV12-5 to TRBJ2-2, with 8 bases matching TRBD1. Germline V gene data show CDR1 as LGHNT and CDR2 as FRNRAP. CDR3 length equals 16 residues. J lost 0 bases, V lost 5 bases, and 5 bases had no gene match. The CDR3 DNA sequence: TGTGCTAGTGGTACCAGGACAGGGTCGAACACCGGGGAGCTGTTTTTT. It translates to CASGTRTGSNTGELFF.

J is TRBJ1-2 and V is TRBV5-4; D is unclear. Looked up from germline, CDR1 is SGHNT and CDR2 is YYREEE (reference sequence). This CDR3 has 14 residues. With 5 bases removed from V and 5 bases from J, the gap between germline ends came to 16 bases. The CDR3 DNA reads TGTGCCAGCAGGCCGACTGGGGAGTCTTATGGCTACACCTTC. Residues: CASRPTGESYGYTF.

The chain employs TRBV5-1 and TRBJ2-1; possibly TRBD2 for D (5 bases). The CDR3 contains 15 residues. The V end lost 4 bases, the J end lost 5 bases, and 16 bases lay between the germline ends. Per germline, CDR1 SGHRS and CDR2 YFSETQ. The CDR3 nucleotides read TGCGCCAGCAGCCTCAGCCCGAGGGCGGACAATGAGCAGTTCTTC. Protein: CASSLSPRADNEQFF.

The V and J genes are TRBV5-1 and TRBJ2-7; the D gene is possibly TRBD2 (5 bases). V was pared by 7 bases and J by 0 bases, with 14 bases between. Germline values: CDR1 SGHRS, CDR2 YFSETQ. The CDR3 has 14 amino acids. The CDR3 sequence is CASAPHGLSYEQYF. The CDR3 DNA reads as TGCGCCAGCGCCCCGCACGGACTCTCCTACGAGCAGTACTTC.

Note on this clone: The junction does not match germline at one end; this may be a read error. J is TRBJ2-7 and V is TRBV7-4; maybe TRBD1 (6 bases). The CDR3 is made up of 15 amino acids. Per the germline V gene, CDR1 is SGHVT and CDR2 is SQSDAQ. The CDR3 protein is CASSLDWTESCEQYF. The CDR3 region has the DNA TGTGCCAGCAGCCTCGATTGGACAGAGTCCTGCGAGCAGTACTTC.

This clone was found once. CDR3: CASSQAWTGSYGYTF. CDR3 in DNA: TGCGCCAGCAGCCAGGCTTGGACAGGGAGCTATGGCTACACCTTC. The chain employs TRBV5-1 and TRBJ1-2; 8 nucleotides align to TRBD1. V was pared by 4 bases and J by 4 bases, with 9 bases of the junction left unmatched. Germline lookup yields CDR1 SGHRS and CDR2 YFSETQ. There are 15 residues in the CDR3.

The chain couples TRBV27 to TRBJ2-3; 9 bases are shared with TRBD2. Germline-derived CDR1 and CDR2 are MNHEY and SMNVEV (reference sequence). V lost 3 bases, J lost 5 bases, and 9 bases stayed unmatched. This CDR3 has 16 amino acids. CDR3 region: CASSFLGGGAGDTQYF. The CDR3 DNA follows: TGTGCCAGCAGTTTCTTGGGCGGGGGGGCCGGAGATACGCAGTATTTT.

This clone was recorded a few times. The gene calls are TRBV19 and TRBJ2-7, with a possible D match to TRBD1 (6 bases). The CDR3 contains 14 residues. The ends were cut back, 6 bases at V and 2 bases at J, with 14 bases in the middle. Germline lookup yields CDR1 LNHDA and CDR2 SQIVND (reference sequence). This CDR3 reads CASRTGKWPYEQYF. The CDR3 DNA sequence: TGTGCCAGTAGAACAGGGAAATGGCCCTACGAGCAGTACTTC.

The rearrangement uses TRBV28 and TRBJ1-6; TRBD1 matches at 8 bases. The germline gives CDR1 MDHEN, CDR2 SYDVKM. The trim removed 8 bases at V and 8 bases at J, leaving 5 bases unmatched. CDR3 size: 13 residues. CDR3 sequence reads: CASQQGGDSPLHF. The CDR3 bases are TGTGCCAGCCAACAGGGGGGGGATTCACCCCTCCACTTT.

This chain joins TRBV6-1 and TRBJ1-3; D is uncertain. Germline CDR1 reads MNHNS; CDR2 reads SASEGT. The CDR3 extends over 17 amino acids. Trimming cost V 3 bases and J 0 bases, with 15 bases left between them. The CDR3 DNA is TGTGCCAGCAGTGAGGAGGTCCCTGTGGTCTCTGGAAACACCATATATTTT. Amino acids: CASSEEVPVVSGNTIYF.

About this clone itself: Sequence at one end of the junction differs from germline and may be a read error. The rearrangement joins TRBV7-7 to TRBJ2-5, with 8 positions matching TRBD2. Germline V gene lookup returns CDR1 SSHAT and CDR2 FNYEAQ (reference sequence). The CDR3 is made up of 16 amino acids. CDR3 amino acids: CASSPTGGGVQETQYF. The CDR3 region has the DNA TGTGCTAGCAGCCCTACCGGGGGGGGAGTGCAAGAGACCCAGTACTTC. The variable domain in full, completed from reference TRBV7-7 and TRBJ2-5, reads GAGVSQSPRYKVTKRGQDVTLRCDPISSHATLYWYQQALGQGPEFLTYFNYEAQPDKSGLPSDRFSAERPEGSISTLTIQRTEQRDSAMYRCASSPTGGGVQETQYFGPGTRLLVL.

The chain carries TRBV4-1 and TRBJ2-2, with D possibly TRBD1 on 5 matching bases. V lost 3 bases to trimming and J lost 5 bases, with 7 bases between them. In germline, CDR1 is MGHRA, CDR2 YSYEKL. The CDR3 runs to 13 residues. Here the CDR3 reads CASSQQGTGELFF. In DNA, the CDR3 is TGCGCCAGCAGCCAGCAGGGAACCGGGGAGCTGTTTTTT.

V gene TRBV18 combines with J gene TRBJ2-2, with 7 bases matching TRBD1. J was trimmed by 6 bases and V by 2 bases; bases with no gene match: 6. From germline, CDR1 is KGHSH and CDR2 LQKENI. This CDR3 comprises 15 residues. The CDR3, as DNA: TGTGCCAGCTCACCATTAACAGGGGTGTCCGGGGAGCTGTTTTTT. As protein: CASSPLTGVSGELFF.

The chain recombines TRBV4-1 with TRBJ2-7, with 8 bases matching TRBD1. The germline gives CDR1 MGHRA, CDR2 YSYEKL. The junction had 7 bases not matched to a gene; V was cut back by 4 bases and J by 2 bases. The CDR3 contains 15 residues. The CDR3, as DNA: TGCGCCAGCAGCCCTGGACAGGGTCTCGCCTACGAGCAGTACTTC. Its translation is CASSPGQGLAYEQYF.

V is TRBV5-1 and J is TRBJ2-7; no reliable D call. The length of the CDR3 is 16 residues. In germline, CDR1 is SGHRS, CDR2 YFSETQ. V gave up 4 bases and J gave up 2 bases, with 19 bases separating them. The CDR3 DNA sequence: TGCGCCAGCAGCCTCACGATCCACAGACAAGCCTACGAGCAGTACTTC. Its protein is CASSLTIHRQAYEQYF.

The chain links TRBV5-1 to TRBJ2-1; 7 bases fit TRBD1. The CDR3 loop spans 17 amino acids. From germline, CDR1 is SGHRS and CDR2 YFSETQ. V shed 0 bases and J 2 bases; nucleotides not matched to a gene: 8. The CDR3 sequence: CASSLESRGFAYNEQFF. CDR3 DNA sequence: TGCGCCAGCAGCTTGGAGTCCAGGGGGTTCGCCTACAATGAGCAGTTCTTC.

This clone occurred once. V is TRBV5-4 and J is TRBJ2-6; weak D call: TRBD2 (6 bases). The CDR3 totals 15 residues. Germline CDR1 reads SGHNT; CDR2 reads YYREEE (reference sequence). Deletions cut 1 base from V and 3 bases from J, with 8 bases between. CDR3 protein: CASSLSSGGANVLTF. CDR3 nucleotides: TGTGCCAGCAGCTTGAGTAGCGGTGGGGCCAACGTCCTGACTTTC.

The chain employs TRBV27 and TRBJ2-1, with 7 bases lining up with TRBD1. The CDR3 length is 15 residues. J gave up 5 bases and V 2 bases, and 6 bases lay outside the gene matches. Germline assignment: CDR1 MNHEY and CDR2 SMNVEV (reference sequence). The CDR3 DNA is TGTGCCAGCAGTTTAGCAGGGGGTGGAAACAATGAGCAGTTCTTC. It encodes CASSLAGGGNNEQFF.

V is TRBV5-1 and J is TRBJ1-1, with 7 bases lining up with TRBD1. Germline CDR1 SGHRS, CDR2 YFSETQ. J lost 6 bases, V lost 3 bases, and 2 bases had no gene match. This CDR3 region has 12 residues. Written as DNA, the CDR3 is TGCGCCAGCAGCTCAGGGACAGCTGAAGCTTTCTTT. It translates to CASSSGTAEAFF.